This TCR beta chain came from a study of blood T cell repertoires in COVID-19. At the level of the study: T cells, B-cell-depleted T cells, or PBMCs supplied cDNA or gDNA.

The germline V gene has CDR1 SGHRS and CDR2 YFSETQ. The CDR3 is made up of 16 amino acids. V was cut by 4 bases and J by 2 bases, with 16 bases left in between. Original handling: Amplification with reference gene primers provided the estimates of nucleated cell counts. The method was immunoSEQ multiplex PCR; TCRdb's version includes in-frame clones alone and lacks a portion of them. The DNA was the basis for D and trimming; V, J and clone size are from that table. Of 110,000 or so clones listed, roughly 81% are singletons. The sequencing input was peripheral blood. This rearrangement joins TRBV5-1 to TRBJ2-1; TRBD2 might be the D (6 bases). The clonotype comes from a man aged 35 to 55 with acute or convalescent COVID-19. The CDR3 reads CASSGGLIRPYNEQFF. For the CDR3, the DNA is TGCGCCAGCAGCGGGGGACTCATCAGGCCCTACAATGAGCAGTTCTTC.